The present entry profiles one T cell receptor (beta chain) with its context. CDR1 is SGHRS, CDR2 YFSETQ, per germline. V lost 1 base and J 0 bases, leaving 7 bases between the germline ends. The CDR3 consists of 14 residues. The data are from a study of T-cell memory formation after mild COVID-19. Study-wide context: Largely, the TCR clusters proved donor specific.

TCRdb re-derived calls from the 5' RACE reads in MiXCR, one entry per CDR3 protein. The table includes about 440,000 distinct CDR3 sequences, approximately 20% detected once. The chain combines TRBV5-1 with TRBJ1-1, with unresolved D. Sequencing was performed on PBMCs or a T cell subset sorted from them (not recorded which). This TCR was sampled from an adult woman who had mild COVID-19 (a few samples of this study predate the infection). Cell type and time point are not known. DNA of the CDR3: TGCGCCAGCAGCTTGTCGTTTGTGAACACTGAAGCTTTCTTT. The encoded protein is CASSLSFVNTEAFF.